The text below deals with one T cell receptor beta chain. The CDR3 has 14 residues. The germline V gene encodes CDR1 SNHLY and CDR2 FYNNEI. J gave up 3 bases and V 4 bases, and 6 bases lay outside the gene matches. The sample originates from a study of blood T cell repertoires in COVID-19. The wider study: The cDNA or gDNA used as material had been derived from T cells, B-cell-depleted T cells, or PBMCs.

This table comes from immunoSEQ multiplex PCR, and its TCRdb copy is limited to in-frame clones, with some not included. The repertoire holds about 100,000 clones, with about nine tenths as singletons. The sequencing sample was made of peripheral blood. The sequence was obtained from a human donor in a cohort sampled during active COVID-19. The genes are TRBV2 and TRBJ2-7, with 7 bases identical to TRBD1. The CDR3 spells CASSGRQGSYEQYF. As DNA, the CDR3 is TGTGCCAGCAGTGGCAGACAGGGTAGCTACGAGCAGTACTTC.